Given below is one TCR beta chain in context. The antigen remains unidentified. Here immunoSEQ multiplex PCR was the method, and the copy in TCRdb shows in-frame clones only, minus some. The table lists more than 95,000 clones, approximately 90% of them singletons. This sample was included in a study of T cell responses to AZD1222 COVID-19 vaccine. Study-wide findings and caveats: Of the AZD1222 recipients, only six or seven were seropositive at baseline. The study found Spike-specific TCR breadth and depth rose after two AZD1222 doses. Of spike-specific TCRs, nearly half reportedly target regions left unmutated in variants. The study sampled repertoires only after the peak T cell response.

V was shortened by 3 bases and J by 1 base, with 4 bases between the two germline ends. Germline V gene data show CDR1 as SGDLS and CDR2 as YYNGEE. This CDR3 region has 12 residues. The chain has TRBV9 and TRBJ1-2; D is unresolved. This receptor was taken from an adult in good health. Sequencing was performed on peripheral blood, taken on day 0 of AZD1222 vaccination. The CDR3 sequence: CASSGYNYGYTF. The CDR3 nucleotides read TGTGCCAGCAGCGGATATAACTATGGCTACACCTTC. The complete variable domain, with remaining parts taken from reference TRBV9 and TRBJ1-2, reads DSGVTQTPKHLITATGQRVTLRCSPRSGDLSVYWYQQSLDQGLQFLIQYYNGEERAKGNILERFSAQQFPDLHSELNLSSLELGDSALYFCASSGYNYGYTFGSGTRLTVV.